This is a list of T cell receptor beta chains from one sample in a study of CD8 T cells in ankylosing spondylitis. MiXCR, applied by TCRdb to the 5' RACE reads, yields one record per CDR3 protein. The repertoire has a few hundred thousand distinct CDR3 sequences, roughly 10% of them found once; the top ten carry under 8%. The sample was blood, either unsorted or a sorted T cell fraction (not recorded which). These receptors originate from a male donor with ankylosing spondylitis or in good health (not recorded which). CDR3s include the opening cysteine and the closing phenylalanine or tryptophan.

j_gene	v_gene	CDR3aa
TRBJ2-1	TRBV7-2	CASSPLGERGYNEQFF
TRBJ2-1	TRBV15	CATSTTSAQVSSYNEQFF
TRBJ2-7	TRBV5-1	CASSKTTLAGGHPSYEQYF
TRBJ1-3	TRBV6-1	CASRSYAQGRGNTIYF
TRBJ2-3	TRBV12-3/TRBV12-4	CASSRDNTDTQYF
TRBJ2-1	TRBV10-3	CAIRKEPDYNEQFF
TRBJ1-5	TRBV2	CASSRQNLSNQPQHF
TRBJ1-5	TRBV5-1	CARNLLRNQPQHF
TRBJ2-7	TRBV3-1	CASSQVGEQGAIYEQYF
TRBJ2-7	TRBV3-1	CASSQTAGSEQYF
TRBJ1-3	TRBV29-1	CSVAGTEGNTIYF
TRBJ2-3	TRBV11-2	CASSFLTSGRTRGTQYF
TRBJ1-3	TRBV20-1	CSARDRQGGRNTIYF
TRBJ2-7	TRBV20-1	CSALEGRSYEQYF
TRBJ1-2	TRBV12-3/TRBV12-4	CASSGSGTGWMYGYTF
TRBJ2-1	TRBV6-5	CASSYSRAYNEQFF
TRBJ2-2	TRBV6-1	CASSESVLGPKNTGELFF
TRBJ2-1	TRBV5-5	CASSFRTAQGFNEQFF
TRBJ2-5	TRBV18	CASSPINRGQETQYF
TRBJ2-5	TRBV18	CASSPPEQRETQYF
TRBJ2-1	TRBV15	CATSRDRASNEQFF
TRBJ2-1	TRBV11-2	CASNIQWGPLYNEQFF
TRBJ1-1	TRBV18	CASSETVNTEAFF
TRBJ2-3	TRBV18	CASSPLQGRTTDTQYF
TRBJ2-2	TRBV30	CAWSLTSNTGELFF